This record looks at one TCR beta chain sequence and its context. Its antigen is unknown. V was cut by 8 bases and J by 7 bases, with 18 bases left in between. CDR3 length: 14 amino acids. CDR1 is SGHVS, CDR2 FQNEAQ, per germline. Here immunoSEQ multiplex PCR was the method, and the copy in TCRdb shows in-frame clones only, minus some. The table lists some 900,000 clones, less than 85% of them singletons, with about 1.5% in the top ten. This sample stems from a study of shared clonotypes between healthy human individuals. Study-wide results and limits: Clonotype sharing levels among donors were expected to vary with sequencing depth.

Input material: memory CD4+ T cells sorted from blood. Noted subset: CD45RA-negative fraction. This sequence originates from a man aged 18 to 30 in good health. This chain joins TRBV7-8 and TRBJ2-4; possibly TRBD2 for D (6 bases). CDR3 bases: TGTGCCAGCCAGCGAGCGGGTCTGGGGAACATTCAGTACTTC. It is translated as CASQRAGLGNIQYF.